This T cell receptor (beta chain) was sequenced during a study of CD4 T cells in relation to SARS-CoV-2 and coronaviruses. At the level of the study: After nine to eleven days of antigen culture, PBMC TCR beta CDR3s were sequenced.

Overall study findings and caveats: About 65% of donors had memory CD4+ clonotypes crossrecognizing SARS-CoV-2 and common cold coronavirus spike. Memory recall responses, not primary responses primed in culture, are what the assay detects.

Sorted naive or memory CD4+ cells met CEF peptides for 9 to 11 days. With regard to this clone: Its matching antigen is unknown.

Germline CDR1 reads MNHEY; CDR2 reads SVGEGT. V shed 0 bases, J shed 1 base, and the junction held 6 bases outside the gene matches. This CDR3 contains 17 residues. Sequenced by immunoSEQ multiplex PCR; TCRdb stores in-frame clones only, minus some. In the table there are 35,000 or so clones, approximately 80% of which are singletons. The sample consisted of naive CD4+ T cells from PBMCs, cultured in vitro. The sample's subset: naive CD4+ T cells isolated by negative enrichment. The V gene is TRBV6-2 or TRBV6-3, the J gene TRBJ2-3; 8 nucleotides line up with TRBD2. The sequence was collected from an adult with COVID-19. This CDR3 is CASSYSLAGRGTDTQYF. The CDR3 DNA reads as TGTGCCAGCAGTTACTCCTTAGCGGGGAGGGGCACAGATACGCAGTATTTT.